This T cell receptor (beta chain) originates from a study of human T cells and chemical hapten exposure (TCRdb year 2021). General notes on the study: For sensitization, 2% DPC in acetone was applied to a 2 cm by 2 cm area of upper inner arm skin. Throughout the study period of 20 to 25 weeks, patients also received therapeutic DPC doses to the scalp every week. Patch tests used Finn chambers with 0.01% DPC on the upper back, scored after 6 days by International Contact Dermatitis Research Group standards. The mostly female patient cohort included alopecia areata with under or over 50% scalp involvement, alopecia totalis and alopecia universalis. Libraries were combined into a pool for sequencing, and differences in TCR yield between samples came mainly from small differences in library volumes within the pool. This study followed changes in the peripheral blood TCR repertoire in vivo during primary and secondary sensitization of alopecia patients to the hapten diphenylcyclopropenone (DPC). Blood samples were taken from patients before sensitization (week 0) and then at 2, 6 and about 24 weeks after DPC sensitization. For TCR sequencing, blood came from twenty-nine alopecia patients at anywhere from one to four time points (pre-sensitization, 2, 6 and 24 weeks).

The receptor library was made with RACE. TCRdb shows the sequencer as NextSeq 500. During library preparation, unique molecular identifiers were attached to individual cDNA molecules so that TCRs could be counted in a quantitative, reproducible way. Each blood RNA sample was used to sequence both TCR alpha and TCR beta chains. In the original analysis: A median of approximately 96,000 TCRs per sample was observed, with a range of roughly 20,000 to 750,000. The Decombinator software suite was used to annotate V, J and CDR3 in the TCR reads. For the PS versus PT1 abundance plots, all samples were subsampled to the same number of TCRs (28,000). Expanded TCRs were defined as absent before sensitization and observed at least eight times at the 2-week time point. TCRdb reworked the public reads: Q25 trimming with fastp, MiXCR clone assembly, productive beta chains retained. When rows share a CDR3 protein, they turn into one entry using the most common DNA and genes. TCRdb's processing, not the study's, gives the V and J calls here. For this sample there are approximately 350,000 distinct CDR3 sequences; 6% to 7% appear just once. The ten largest clones represent more than 5.5% of the sample.

Study-wide conclusions, independent of this receptor: Patch test score correlated positively with the number of PT1 expanded TCRs, reaching significance at thresholds 8, 16 and 32 but not at 4. After repeated subsampling, changes were observed in the strength of the expansion versus patch-test correlation and in the threshold at which the correlation became significant. Because all patients had alopecia, a presumed autoimmune disease, the immune response of the patients might differ from that of healthy individuals. Compared with pre-sensitization or healthy control sets, expanded TCRs formed significantly more large CDR3 similarity clusters, which is consistent with antigen-driven responses. DPC sensitization did not change the number of TCRs with a frequency above 1 in 1000, and there was no evidence of changes in global repertoire structure.

The time point label, read with the paper, signifies: patch test 2, 6 weeks after DPC sensitization. The sample's treatment or condition label, in plain terms: therapeutic diphenylcyclopropenone sensitization with weekly scalp DPC. Blood at each patch-test visit was drawn before the patch test was applied. Patients were considered eligible if aged 18 to 70, diagnosed with alopecia and deemed suitable for DPC therapy, and patients were excluded if pregnant. Total RNA was extracted from unfractionated whole blood collected in Tempus Blood RNA tubes. This clonotype was counted ten times or more. The target of this receptor is not known. Base qualities are not recorded, but no much larger clone differs from it by a single base. Trimming at the junction amounts to 4 bases on V and 6 bases on J, and the germline ends lie 8 bases apart. For CDR1 and CDR2, the germline V gene lists KGHDR and SFDVKD. From the cysteine through the phenylalanine, the CDR3 covers 12 amino acids. CDR3 DNA is the only sequence kept; it has 36 bases, read in frame from the first base.

This receptor was taken from a woman under 30 with alopecia areata. Some clones in this sample may be carry-over from other donors' samples. This specimen was whole blood, taken in connection with sensitization to the hapten diphenylcyclopropenone (DPC). This sequence uses TRBV24-1 and TRBJ1-1; a weak D assignment points to TRBD1 (5 bases agree). The DNA sequence reads TGTGCCACCAGTGACGCAGGGTCTGAAGCTTTCTTT. Translated, this is CATSDAGSEAFF.